This T cell receptor beta chain was obtained from a study of blood T cell repertoires in COVID-19. About the research overall: The United States, Italy and Spain supplied acute and convalescent COVID-19 samples. The cDNA or gDNA used as material had been derived from T cells, B-cell-depleted T cells, or PBMCs.

The CDR3 length is 18 residues. With V trimmed by 1 base and J by 0 bases, 10 bases remained unmatched. Germline values: CDR1 SGHVS, CDR2 FNYEAQ. Sequencing was performed with immunoSEQ multiplex PCR; in TCRdb, only in-frame clones are kept and a portion is missing. Among 250,000 to 300,000 clones listed, 70% to 90% were seen once. Enrollees, about 18 to 89 years old, lived in about two dozen US areas. This receptor was obtained from a woman aged 50 to 60 who had recovered from COVID-19. The specimen was PBMCs or T cells enriched from blood (not recorded which). The chain links TRBV7-6 to TRBJ2-3; 7 nucleotides line up with TRBD1. This chain's CDR3 is CASSLGGGRGLSTDTQYF. The CDR3 DNA is TGTGCCAGCAGCTTAGGAGGGGGCAGGGGGTTAAGCACAGATACGCAGTATTTT. Full variable domain (rest looked up from reference TRBV7-6 and TRBJ2-3): GAGVSQSPRYKVTKRGQDVALRCDPISGHVSLYWYRQALGQGPEFLTYFNYEAQQDKSGLPNDRFSAERPEGSISTLTIQRTEQRDSAMYRCASSLGGGRGLSTDTQYFGPGTRLTVL.